The clone carrying this TCR beta chain was observed at least ten times. The germline gene is not matched at one end of the junction; a read error may be the cause. These data belong to a study of breast tumors, draining lymph nodes, adjacent tissues. Germline values: CDR1 MNHEY, CDR2 SVGEGT. CDR3 length equals 16 residues. Using its own MiXCR run on the multiplex PCR reads, TCRdb lists one record per CDR3 protein. The sample carries 33,000 or so distinct CDR3 sequences, 63% recorded once. The chain joins TRBV6-2 or TRBV6-3 to TRBJ2-1; D remains unclear. The TCR originated in a female donor with breast cancer. Some clones in this sample may be carry-over from other donors' samples. The sequenced material came from breast tumor tissue. The CDR3 is CASSHSSSRPYNEQFF. The DNA for the CDR3 is TGTGCCAGCAGTCACTCGAGTTCGCGACCGTACAATGAGCAGTTCTTC.